This TCR beta chain is from a study of shared clonotypes between healthy human individuals. Study-level findings and limits: Genetic and exposure-history diversity was limited by the small donor number. A generally larger estimated richness was seen in naive subsets than in memory subsets.

Participating donors were healthy, HIV-negative adults free of recent acute infections or vaccinations. Tens of thousands of T cell genomes (about 0.2 ug DNA) went into each sorted-subset replicate. Here immunoSEQ multiplex PCR was the method, and the copy in TCRdb shows in-frame clones only, minus some. The sample yields approximately 100,000 clones, 68% seen once. Points on this clone: Its target is not known.

The V end lost 6 bases, the J end lost 6 bases, and 14 bases lay between the germline ends. Germline values: CDR1 SQVTM, CDR2 ANQGSEA. The CDR3 has 12 amino acids. The genes are TRBV29-1 and TRBJ1-2; tentative D call: TRBD1 (5 bases). This receptor was obtained from a woman under 40 in good health. The sequenced sample consisted of memory CD8+ T cells sorted from blood. Subset here: CD45RO+ cells pooled with CCR7-negative TemRA cells. The DNA for the CDR3 is TGCAGCGTCCAGGGCCAAGCCCATGGCTACACCTTC. Its protein product is CSVQGQAHGYTF.